This T cell receptor (beta chain) was recorded in a study of blood T cell repertoires in COVID-19. Study overall: The United States, Italy and Spain provided the acute and convalescent COVID-19 samples.

Deletions cut 4 bases from V and 10 bases from J, with 21 bases between. In germline, CDR1 is MGHDK, CDR2 SYGVNS. The CDR3 totals 15 residues. In the original workflow: Scientists estimated how many nucleated cells there were by amplifying reference gene primers. The protocol was immunoSEQ multiplex PCR, while the TCRdb copy is restricted to in-frame clones and leaves out a portion. V, J and clone size are those of that table, while D and trimming were read from the DNA. The data show roughly 440,000 clones, 70% to 90% seen once. The rearrangement links TRBV25-1 to TRBJ2-3; the D gene is possibly TRBD2 (5 bases). The TCR was taken from a woman in her forties or fifties with COVID-19, enrolled during active disease. The sequenced sample consisted of peripheral blood. The CDR3 nucleotides read TGTGCCAGCAGTGCAGGCCCCTCCTCAGCGGTCGCGCAGTATTTT. It yields the protein CASSAGPSSAVAQYF.